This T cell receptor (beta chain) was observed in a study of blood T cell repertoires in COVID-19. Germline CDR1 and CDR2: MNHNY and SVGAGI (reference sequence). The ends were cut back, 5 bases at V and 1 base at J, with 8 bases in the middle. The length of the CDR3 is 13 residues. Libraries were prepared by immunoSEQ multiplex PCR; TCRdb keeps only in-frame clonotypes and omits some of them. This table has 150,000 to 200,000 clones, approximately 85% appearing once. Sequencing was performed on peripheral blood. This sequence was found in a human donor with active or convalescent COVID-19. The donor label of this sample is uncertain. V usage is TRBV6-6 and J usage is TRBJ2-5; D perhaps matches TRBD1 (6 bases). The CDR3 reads CASSKTGQETQYF. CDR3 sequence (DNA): TGTGCCAGCAGTAAGACAGGCCAAGAGACCCAGTACTTC.